This T cell receptor (beta chain) originates from a study of cytomegalovirus exposure and HLA in healthy donors. Whole-study results and caveats: In a later analysis, DRB1 alleles had the most associated TCRs; HLA-C alleles the fewest.

In the PCR, 60 Vbeta and 13 Jbeta primers were used. Measured with immunoSEQ multiplex PCR; TCRdb has only the in-frame clones, and not every one. This sample carries 200,000 to 250,000 clones, 75% to 90% of them seen once, and the ten largest clones take roughly 0.75%. To note about this clone: Its target is not known.

With 3 bases clipped from V and 6 bases from J, the junction kept 9 bases outside the gene matches. Looked up from germline, CDR1 is SGHRS and CDR2 is YFSETQ. The CDR3 is 15 residues long. Sequencing used PBMCs. The chain couples TRBV5-1 to TRBJ2-3; TRBD2 aligns across 8 bases. The receptor's source is a boy under 10 years old in good health and CMV-seronegative. CDR3 residues: CASSSSSAGGDTQYF. The DNA of the CDR3 is TGCGCCAGCAGCTCGTCCTCGGCGGGGGGTGATACGCAGTATTTT.